The present TCR beta chain was sequenced within a study of T cells in Graves' hyperthyroidism and ophthalmopathy. What was amplified from RNA transcripts were TCR beta CDR3 regions. The HTBI primer set drove a first-round RT-PCR of the TCR CDR3. TCRdb reprocessed the multiplex PCR reads via MiXCR and lists one record per CDR3 protein. The sample comprises some 300,000 distinct CDR3 sequences, roughly 19% of which are singletons, and just under 40% rests with the top ten. Overall study results and limits: Within blood appeared most thyroid clonotypes that had expanded above 0.001. Ophthalmopathy stood apart from stable hyperthyroidism in a 13 V-J model.

Worth noting for this clonotype: The antigen remains undetermined.

Trimming took 5 bases from V and 3 from J, leaving 14 bases between them. The CDR3 is 14 amino acids. Germline loops: CDR1 MNHEY, CDR2 SMNVEV (reference sequence). The J gene is TRBJ2-7, the V gene TRBV27; D is ambiguous. This clonotype originated in a man in his fifties with Graves' ophthalmopathy. Sequencing input: blood. The CDR3 spells CASSPISEVYEQYF. As DNA, the CDR3 is TGTGCCAGCAGTCCAATCAGCGAGGTCTACGAGCAGTACTTC.